The rows below give T cell receptor beta chains drawn from one sample of a study of cytomegalovirus exposure and HLA in healthy donors. Produced via immunoSEQ multiplex PCR; TCRdb's table is partial and in-frame only. The table records over 150,000 clones, roughly 90% of them present only once. The sample comprised PBMCs. The receptors derive from a woman under 40 in good health and CMV-seronegative. Each CDR3 is given with its conserved first and last residue. The order of the fields is clone size, D gene, J gene, CDR3 length, V gene, CDR3 DNA, CDR3 protein. A D gene is named only where the DNA matches it firmly. Not all rows give a size; the values are once, few, many and, for expanded clones, a class.

size: .
D: TRBD1
J: TRBJ1-2
length: 13
V: TRBV18
DNA: TGTGCCAGCTCATCCGGACAGGGTAGTGGCTACACCTTC
CDR3: CASSSGQGSGYTF

size: .
D: TRBD1
J: TRBJ1-1
length: 17
V: TRBV30
DNA: TGTGCCTGGAGCGGAGGTGGGACAGGGTGGAGAGGCACTGAAGCTTTCTTT
CDR3: CAWSGGGTGWRGTEAFF

size: .
D: .
J: TRBJ2-3
length: 11
V: TRBV10-2
DNA: TGCGCCAGCAGTGGGGGAGGAACGCAGTATTTT
CDR3: CASSGGGTQYF

size: .
D: .
J: TRBJ2-7
length: 13
V: TRBV6-5
DNA: TGTGCCAGCATGAGGGCTAGTACCCACGAGCAGTACTTC
CDR3: CASMRASTHEQYF

size: .
D: .
J: TRBJ1-3
length: 17
V: TRBV13
DNA: TGTGCCAGCAGCTTAGACATCTCAGCCGGCTCTGGAAACACCATATATTTT
CDR3: CASSLDISAGSGNTIYF

size: .
D: TRBD1
J: TRBJ1-3
length: 15
V: TRBV7-2
DNA: TGTGCCAGCAGCTCACAGGGGGCGCGAGGAAACACCATATATTTT
CDR3: CASSSQGARGNTIYF

size: .
D: .
J: TRBJ2-7
length: 11
V: TRBV7-9
DNA: TGTGCCAGCAGCCACTCCTACGAGCAGTACTTC
CDR3: CASSHSYEQYF

size: once
D: .
J: TRBJ1-5
length: 14
V: TRBV7-2
DNA: TGTGCCAGCAGCTTAGGGTCCCGGGGTCAGCCCCAGCATTTT
CDR3: CASSLGSRGQPQHF

size: .
D: .
J: TRBJ1-2
length: 14
V: TRBV6-1
DNA: TGTGCCAGCACCTACGTCGGGGGGCACTATGGCTACACCTTC
CDR3: CASTYVGGHYGYTF

size: few
D: .
J: TRBJ1-2
length: 15
V: TRBV6-4
DNA: TGTGCCAGCAGACCTCAATCAGGAGTAAACTATGGCTACACCTTC
CDR3: CASRPQSGVNYGYTF

size: .
D: .
J: TRBJ2-7
length: 15
V: TRBV9
DNA: TGTGCCAGCAGCGTGGGCTCGGGGAGCTCCTACGAGCAGTACTTC
CDR3: CASSVGSGSSYEQYF

size: .
D: .
J: TRBJ1-3
length: 15
V: TRBV29-1
DNA: TGCAGCGTTGTTTTTCCCCCCTACTCTGGAAACACCATATATTTT
CDR3: CSVVFPPYSGNTIYF

size: .
D: TRBD2
J: TRBJ2-2
length: 16
V: TRBV5-1
DNA: TGCGCCAGCAGACCAAGCGGGAGGGGAAACACCGGGGAGCTGTTTTTT
CDR3: CASRPSGRGNTGELFF

size: .
D: .
J: TRBJ2-1
length: 15
V: TRBV6-5
DNA: TGTGCCAGCAGTTACGCGGGAACCTCCTACAATGAGCAGTTCTTC
CDR3: CASSYAGTSYNEQFF

size: .
D: TRBD2
J: TRBJ2-5
length: 14
V: TRBV5-4
DNA: TGTGCCAGCAGCTTGCAGGGAGGGGTAGAGACCCAGTACTTC
CDR3: CASSLQGGVETQYF

size: .
D: TRBD2
J: TRBJ2-1
length: 16
V: TRBV5-6
DNA: TGTGCCAGCAGTATTAATCCGGGACTAGCGTCCAATGAGCAGTTCTTC
CDR3: CASSINPGLASNEQFF

size: .
D: TRBD2
J: TRBJ2-1
length: 17
V: TRBV7-6
DNA: TGTGCCAGCAGCTCAGGGGCGGGGGGGCCCTCCTACAATGAGCAGTTCTTC
CDR3: CASSSGAGGPSYNEQFF

size: .
D: .
J: TRBJ1-1
length: 15
V: TRBV6-1
DNA: TGTGCCAGCAGTGGCCCGGGCCTCGGCGACACTGAAGCTTTCTTT
CDR3: CASSGPGLGDTEAFF

size: .
D: .
J: TRBJ2-7
length: 14
V: TRBV5-6
DNA: TGTGCCAGCAGTTACGGGGGGCTCCCGTACGAGCAGTACTTC
CDR3: CASSYGGLPYEQYF

size: .
D: .
J: TRBJ2-7
length: 14
V: TRBV9
DNA: TGTGCCAGCAGCCCCCAACCGGGGAGCTACGAGCAGTACTTC
CDR3: CASSPQPGSYEQYF

size: .
D: .
J: TRBJ1-1
length: 12
V: TRBV5-5
DNA: TGTGCCAGCAGCAGTCAGAACACTGAAGCTTTCTTT
CDR3: CASSSQNTEAFF

size: .
D: .
J: TRBJ2-7
length: 13
V: TRBV15
DNA: TGTGCCACCGCCTTGGGCAGAGACTACGAGCAGTACTTC
CDR3: CATALGRDYEQYF

size: .
D: TRBD1
J: TRBJ2-1
length: 16
V: TRBV4-2
DNA: TGTGCCAGCAGCCAAGATCGGGACAGGGGGGACAATGAGCAGTTCTTC
CDR3: CASSQDRDRGDNEQFF

size: .
D: .
J: TRBJ2-7
length: 15
V: TRBV7-2
DNA: TGTGCCAGCAGCTTAGGGCCCTTCAGCTCCTACGAGCAGTACTTC
CDR3: CASSLGPFSSYEQYF

size: .
D: TRBD1
J: TRBJ2-7
length: 14
V: TRBV6-1
DNA: TGTGCCAGCAGTGTGGACAGGGGCTCCTACGAGCAGTACTTC
CDR3: CASSVDRGSYEQYF

size: .
D: .
J: TRBJ1-1
length: 15
V: TRBV2
DNA: TGTGCCAGCAGTGAATATGGGAATGGCGACACTGAAGCTTTCTTT
CDR3: CASSEYGNGDTEAFF

size: .
D: TRBD1
J: TRBJ1-5
length: 15
V: TRBV5-1
DNA: TGCGCCAGCAGTCTCACCGGGACAGCTAATCAGCCCCAGCATTTT
CDR3: CASSLTGTANQPQHF